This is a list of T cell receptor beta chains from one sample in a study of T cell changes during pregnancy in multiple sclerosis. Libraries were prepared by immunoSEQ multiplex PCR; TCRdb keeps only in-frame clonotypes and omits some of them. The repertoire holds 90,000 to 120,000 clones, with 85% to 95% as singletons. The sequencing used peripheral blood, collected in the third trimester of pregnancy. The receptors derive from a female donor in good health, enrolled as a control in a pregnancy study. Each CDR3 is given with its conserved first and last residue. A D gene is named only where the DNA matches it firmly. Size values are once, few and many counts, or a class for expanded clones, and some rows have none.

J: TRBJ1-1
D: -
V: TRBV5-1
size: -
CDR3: CASSSTSSGGSGEAFF
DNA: TGCGCCAGCAGCTCGACCTCATCGGGGGGATCGGGTGAAGCTTTCTTT

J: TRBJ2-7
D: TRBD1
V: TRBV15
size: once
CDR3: CATSSGQASGYEQYF
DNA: TGTGCCACCAGCAGCGGACAGGCGTCAGGTTACGAGCAGTACTTC

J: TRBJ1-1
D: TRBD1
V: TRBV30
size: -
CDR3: CAWAVPGQGGQSTEAFF
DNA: TGTGCCTGGGCGGTACCGGGACAGGGGGGCCAGAGCACTGAAGCTTTCTTT

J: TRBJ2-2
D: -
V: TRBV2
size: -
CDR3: CASRVSIGGELFF
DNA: TGTGCCAGCAGGGTTTCTATCGGCGGGGAGCTGTTTTTT

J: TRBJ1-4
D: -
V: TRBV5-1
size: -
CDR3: CASSLAGGTTNEKLFF
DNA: TGCGCCAGCAGCTTGGCCGGGGGGACAACTAATGAAAAACTGTTTTTT

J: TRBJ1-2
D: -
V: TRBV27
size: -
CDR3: CASRAAGAPSNYGYTF
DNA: TGTGCCAGCAGGGCAGCGGGCGCACCTTCTAACTATGGCTACACCTTC

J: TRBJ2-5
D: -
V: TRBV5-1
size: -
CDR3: CASSLVSGGSETQYF
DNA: TGCGCCAGCAGCTTGGTGTCAGGGGGGTCAGAGACCCAGTACTTC

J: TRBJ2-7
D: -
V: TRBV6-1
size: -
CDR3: CASSEGQDDYEQYF
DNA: TGTGCCAGCAGTGAAGGTCAGGATGACTACGAGCAGTACTTC

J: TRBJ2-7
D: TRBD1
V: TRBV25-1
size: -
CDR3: CASADWDSTYEQYF
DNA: TGTGCCAGCGCCGACTGGGACAGTACCTACGAGCAGTACTTC

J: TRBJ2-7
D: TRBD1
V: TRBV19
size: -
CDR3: CASSSGQGPAYEQYF
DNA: TGTGCCAGTAGTTCCGGACAGGGCCCTGCCTACGAGCAGTACTTC

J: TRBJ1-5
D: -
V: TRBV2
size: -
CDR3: CASKQGLFRNQPQHF
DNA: TGTGCCAGCAAGCAGGGGCTTTTTAGGAATCAGCCCCAGCATTTT

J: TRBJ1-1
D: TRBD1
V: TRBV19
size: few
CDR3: CASSSQGVTEAFF
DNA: TGTGCCAGTAGTTCACAGGGGGTCACTGAAGCTTTCTTT

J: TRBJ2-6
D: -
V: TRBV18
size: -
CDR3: CASSPGLTSGANVLTF
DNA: TGTGCCAGCTCACCGGGACTGACCTCTGGGGCCAACGTCCTGACTTTC

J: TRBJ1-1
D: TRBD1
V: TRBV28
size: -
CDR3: CASSYPTGEGTEAFF
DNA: TGTGCCAGCAGTTATCCAACAGGGGAAGGCACTGAAGCTTTCTTT

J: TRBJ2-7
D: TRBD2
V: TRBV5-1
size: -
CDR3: CASSSGGGSYEQYF
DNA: TGCGCCAGCAGCTCGGGAGGGGGCTCCTACGAGCAGTACTTC

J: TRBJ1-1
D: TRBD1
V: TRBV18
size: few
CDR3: CASSPDTGVGTEAFF
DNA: TGTGCCAGCTCACCCGACACAGGGGTGGGCACTGAAGCTTTCTTT

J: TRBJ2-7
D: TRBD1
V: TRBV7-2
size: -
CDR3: CASSLGSAGGAYEQYF
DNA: TGTGCCAGCAGCTTAGGTTCGGCAGGGGGCGCCTACGAGCAGTACTTC

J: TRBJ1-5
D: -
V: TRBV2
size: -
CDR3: CASSSITGLGNQPQHF
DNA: TGTGCCAGCAGCTCTATTACAGGGTTAGGCAATCAGCCCCAGCATTTT

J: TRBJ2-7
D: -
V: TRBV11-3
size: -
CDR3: CASSPRGRDSYEQYF
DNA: TGTGCCAGCAGCCCAAGGGGAAGGGACTCCTACGAGCAGTACTTC

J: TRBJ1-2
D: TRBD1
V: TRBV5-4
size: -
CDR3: CASSWGQGSNYGYTF
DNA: TGTGCCAGCAGCTGGGGACAGGGATCTAACTATGGCTACACCTTC

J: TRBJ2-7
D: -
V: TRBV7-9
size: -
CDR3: CASSLAGSFSYEQYF
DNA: TGTGCCAGCAGCTTAGCCGGGAGTTTCTCCTACGAGCAGTACTTC

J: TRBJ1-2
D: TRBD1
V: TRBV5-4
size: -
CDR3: CASSRIGTGGGYTF
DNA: TGTGCCAGCAGCCGGATCGGGACAGGGGGTGGCTACACCTTC

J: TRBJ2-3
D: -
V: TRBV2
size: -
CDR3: CASIRGTTDTQYF
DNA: TGTGCCAGCATTCGGGGGACCACAGATACGCAGTATTTT

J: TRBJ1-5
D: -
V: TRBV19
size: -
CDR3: CASSMSGLYSNQPQHF
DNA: TGTGCCAGTAGTATGTCGGGACTCTATAGCAATCAGCCCCAGCATTTT

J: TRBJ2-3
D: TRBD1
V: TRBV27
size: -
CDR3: CASSLFYGTGGTDTQYF
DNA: TGTGCCAGCAGTTTATTTTACGGGACAGGGGGGACAGATACGCAGTATTTT

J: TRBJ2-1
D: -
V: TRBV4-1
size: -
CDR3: CASSQGANEQFF
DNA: TGCGCCAGCAGCCAAGGAGCCAATGAGCAGTTCTTC